This T cell receptor (beta chain) was recovered during a study of cytomegalovirus exposure and HLA in healthy donors. PCR was performed using 60 Vbeta and 13 Jbeta primers. TCRdb keeps only in-frame clones here, not all; method: immunoSEQ multiplex PCR. The sample has about 130,000 clones; less than 80% are singletons. Trimming removed 3 bases from V and 0 bases from J, with 8 bases in between. CDR3 length: 13 residues. Germline CDR1 and CDR2: GTSNPN and SVGIG (reference sequence). The sample comprised PBMCs. The sequence was obtained from a man younger than 40 in good health and CMV-seronegative. This rearrangement joins TRBV30 to TRBJ1-1, with no clear D. CDR3 sequence: CAWSVIMNTEAFF. CDR3 DNA sequence: TGTGCCTGGAGCGTTATTATGAACACTGAAGCTTTCTTT.